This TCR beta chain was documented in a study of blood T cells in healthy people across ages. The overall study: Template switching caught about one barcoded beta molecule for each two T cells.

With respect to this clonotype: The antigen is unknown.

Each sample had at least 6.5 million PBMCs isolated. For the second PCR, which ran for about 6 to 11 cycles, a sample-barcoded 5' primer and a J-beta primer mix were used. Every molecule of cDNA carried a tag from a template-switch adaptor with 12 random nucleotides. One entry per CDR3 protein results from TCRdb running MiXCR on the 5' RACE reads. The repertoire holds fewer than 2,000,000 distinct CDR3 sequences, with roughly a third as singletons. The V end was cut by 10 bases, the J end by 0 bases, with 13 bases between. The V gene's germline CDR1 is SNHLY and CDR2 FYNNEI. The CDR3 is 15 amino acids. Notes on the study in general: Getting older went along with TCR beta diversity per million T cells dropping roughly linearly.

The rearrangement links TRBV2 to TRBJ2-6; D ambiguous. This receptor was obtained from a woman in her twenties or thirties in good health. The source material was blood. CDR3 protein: CAIPRSGSGANVLTF. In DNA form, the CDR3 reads TGTGCCATCCCTCGTTCGGGCTCTGGGGCCAACGTCCTGACTTTC.